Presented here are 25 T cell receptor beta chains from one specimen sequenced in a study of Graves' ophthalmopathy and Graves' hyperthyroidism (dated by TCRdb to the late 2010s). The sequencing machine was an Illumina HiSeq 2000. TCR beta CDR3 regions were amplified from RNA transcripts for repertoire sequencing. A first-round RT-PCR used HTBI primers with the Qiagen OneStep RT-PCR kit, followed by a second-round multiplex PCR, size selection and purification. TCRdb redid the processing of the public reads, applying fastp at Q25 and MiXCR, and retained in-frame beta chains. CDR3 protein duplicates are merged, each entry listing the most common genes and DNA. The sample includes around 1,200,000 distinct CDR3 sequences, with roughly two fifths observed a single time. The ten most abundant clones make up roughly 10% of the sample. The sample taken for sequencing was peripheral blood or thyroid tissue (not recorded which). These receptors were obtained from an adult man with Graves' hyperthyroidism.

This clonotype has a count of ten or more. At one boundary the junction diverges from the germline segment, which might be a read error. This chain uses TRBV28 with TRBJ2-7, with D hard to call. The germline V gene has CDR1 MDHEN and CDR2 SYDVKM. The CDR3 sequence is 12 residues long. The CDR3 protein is CASSSNPYEQYF. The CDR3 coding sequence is TGCGCCAGCAGCTCAAATCCCTACGAGCAGTACTTC.

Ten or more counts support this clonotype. The CDR3 protein is CASSLPSQSRLYGYTF. In DNA form, the CDR3 reads TGTGCCAGCAGCTTACCCTCCCAAAGCAGACTCTATGGCTACACCTTC. The chain carries TRBV7-9 and TRBJ1-2, with D unresolved. Deletions cut 2 bases from V and 4 bases from J, with 17 bases between. Germline values: CDR1 SEHNR, CDR2 FQNEAQ (reference sequence). The CDR3 sequence is 16 residues long.

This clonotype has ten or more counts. The CDR3 bases are TGCGCCAGCAGCCAAGAAATACCCTACGAGCAGTACTTC. Residues: CASSQEIPYEQYF. The chain combines TRBV4-1 with TRBJ2-7; D not resolved. Germline lookup yields CDR1 MGHRA and CDR2 YSYEKL. V was pared by 0 bases and J by 2 bases, with 5 bases between. CDR3 length: 13 amino acids.

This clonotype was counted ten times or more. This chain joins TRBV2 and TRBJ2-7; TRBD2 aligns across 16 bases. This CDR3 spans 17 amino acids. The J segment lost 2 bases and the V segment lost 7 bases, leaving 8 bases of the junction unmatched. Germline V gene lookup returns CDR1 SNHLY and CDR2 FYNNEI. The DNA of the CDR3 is TGTGCCAGCATCGCCGGGACTAGCGGGAGGGCCGCCTACGAGCAGTACTTC. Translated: CASIAGTSGRAAYEQYF. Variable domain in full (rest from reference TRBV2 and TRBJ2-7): EPEVTQTPSHQVTQMGQEVILRCVPISNHLYFYWYRQILGQKVEFLVSFYNNEISEKSEIFDDQFSVERPDGSNFTLKIRSTKLEDSAMYFCASIAGTSGRAAYEQYFGPGTRLTVT.

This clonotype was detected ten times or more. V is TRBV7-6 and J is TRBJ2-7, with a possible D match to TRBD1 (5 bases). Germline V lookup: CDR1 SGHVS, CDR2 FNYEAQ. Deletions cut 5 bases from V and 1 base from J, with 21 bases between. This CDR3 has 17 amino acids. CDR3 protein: CASSPKIKGLVSYEQYF. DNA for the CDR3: TGTGCCAGCAGCCCCAAGATTAAGGGGCTCGTATCCTACGAGCAGTACTTC. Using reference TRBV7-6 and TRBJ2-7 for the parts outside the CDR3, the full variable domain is GAGVSQSPRYKVTKRGQDVALRCDPISGHVSLYWYRQALGQGPEFLTYFNYEAQQDKSGLPNDRFSAERPEGSISTLTIQRTEQRDSAMYRCASSPKIKGLVSYEQYFGPGTRLTVT.

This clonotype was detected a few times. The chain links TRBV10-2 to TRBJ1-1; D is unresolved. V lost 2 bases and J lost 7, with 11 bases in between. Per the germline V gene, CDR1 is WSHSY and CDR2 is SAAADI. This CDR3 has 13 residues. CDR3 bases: TGCGCCAGCAGTGAGGTCGGCATTGGTGAAGCTTTCTTT. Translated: CASSEVGIGEAFF.

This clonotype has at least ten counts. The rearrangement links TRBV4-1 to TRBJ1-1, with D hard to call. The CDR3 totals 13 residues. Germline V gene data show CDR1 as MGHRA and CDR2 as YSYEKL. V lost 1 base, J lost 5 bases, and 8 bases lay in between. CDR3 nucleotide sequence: TGCGCCAGCAGCCAAGGGCTGGAAACTGAAGCTTTCTTT. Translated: CASSQGLETEAFF.

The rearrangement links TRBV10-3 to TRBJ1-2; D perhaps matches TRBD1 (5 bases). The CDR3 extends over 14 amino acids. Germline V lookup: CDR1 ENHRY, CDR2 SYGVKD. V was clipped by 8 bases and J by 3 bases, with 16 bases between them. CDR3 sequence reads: CAILGGAGDYGYTF. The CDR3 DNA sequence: TGTGCCATCCTGGGCGGGGCCGGGGACTATGGCTACACCTTC.

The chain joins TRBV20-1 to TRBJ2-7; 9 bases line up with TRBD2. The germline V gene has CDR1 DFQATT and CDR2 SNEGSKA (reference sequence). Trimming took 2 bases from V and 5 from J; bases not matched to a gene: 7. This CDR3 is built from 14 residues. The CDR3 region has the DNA TGCAGTGCTAGAAAGACAGGGACTAGCCACGAGCAGTACTTC. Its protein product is CSARKTGTSHEQYF.

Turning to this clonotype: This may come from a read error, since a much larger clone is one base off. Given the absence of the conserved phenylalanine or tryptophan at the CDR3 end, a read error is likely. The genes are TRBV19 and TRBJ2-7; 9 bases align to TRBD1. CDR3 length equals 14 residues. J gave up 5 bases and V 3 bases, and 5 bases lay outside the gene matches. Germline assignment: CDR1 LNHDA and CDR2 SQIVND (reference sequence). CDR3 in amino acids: CASSMLDRGHEQYL. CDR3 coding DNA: TGTGCCAGTAGTATGTTGGACAGGGGCCACGAGCAGTACCTC.

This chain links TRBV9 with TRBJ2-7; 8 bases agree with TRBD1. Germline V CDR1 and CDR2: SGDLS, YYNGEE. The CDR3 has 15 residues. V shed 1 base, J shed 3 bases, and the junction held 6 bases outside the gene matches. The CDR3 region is CASSVRTGPNYEQYF. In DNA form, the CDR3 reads TGTGCCAGCAGCGTACGGACAGGGCCTAACTACGAGCAGTACTTC. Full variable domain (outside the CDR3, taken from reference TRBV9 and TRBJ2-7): DSGVTQTPKHLITATGQRVTLRCSPRSGDLSVYWYQQSLDQGLQFLIQYYNGEERAKGNILERFSAQQFPDLHSELNLSSLELGDSALYFCASSVRTGPNYEQYFGPGTRLTVT.

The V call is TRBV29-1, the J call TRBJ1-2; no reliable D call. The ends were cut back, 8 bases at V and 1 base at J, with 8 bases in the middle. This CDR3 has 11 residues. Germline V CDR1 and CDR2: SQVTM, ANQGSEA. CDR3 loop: CSLRINYGYTF. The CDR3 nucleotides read TGCAGCTTGCGCATTAACTATGGCTACACCTTC.

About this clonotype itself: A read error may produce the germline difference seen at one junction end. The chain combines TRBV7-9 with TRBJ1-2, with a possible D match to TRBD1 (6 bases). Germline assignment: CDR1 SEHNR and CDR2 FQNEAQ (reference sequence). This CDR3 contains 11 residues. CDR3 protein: CASSSGDGDTF. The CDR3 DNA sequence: TGTGCCAGCAGTTCAGGGGATGGCGACACCTTC.

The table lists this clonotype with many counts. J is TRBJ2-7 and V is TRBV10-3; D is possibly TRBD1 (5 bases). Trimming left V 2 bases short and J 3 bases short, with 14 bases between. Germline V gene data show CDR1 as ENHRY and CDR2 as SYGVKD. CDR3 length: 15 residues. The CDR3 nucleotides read TGTGCCATCAGTGAGGGCCAGACAGTAGTCTACGAGCAGTACTTC. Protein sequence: CAISEGQTVVYEQYF.

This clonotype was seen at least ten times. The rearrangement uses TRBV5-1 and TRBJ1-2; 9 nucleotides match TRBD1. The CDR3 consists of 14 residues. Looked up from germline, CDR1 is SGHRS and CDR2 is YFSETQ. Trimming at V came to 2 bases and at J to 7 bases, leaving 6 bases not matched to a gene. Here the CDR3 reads CASSLPGQGSGYTF. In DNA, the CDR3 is TGCGCCAGCAGCTTACCGGGACAGGGTTCTGGCTACACCTTC.

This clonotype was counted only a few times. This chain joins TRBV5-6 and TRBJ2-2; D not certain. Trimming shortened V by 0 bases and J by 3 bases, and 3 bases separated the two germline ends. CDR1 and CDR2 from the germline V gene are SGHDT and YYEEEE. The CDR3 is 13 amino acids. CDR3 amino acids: CASSLAHTGELFF. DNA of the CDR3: TGTGCCAGCAGCTTGGCGCACACCGGGGAGCTGTTTTTT.

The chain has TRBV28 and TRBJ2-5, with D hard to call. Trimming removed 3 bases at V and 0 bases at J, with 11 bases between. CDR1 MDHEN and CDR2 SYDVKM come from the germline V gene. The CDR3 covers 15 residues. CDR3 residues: CASSFLSGYQETQYF. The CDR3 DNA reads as TGTGCCAGCAGTTTCCTTTCAGGCTACCAAGAGACCCAGTACTTC.

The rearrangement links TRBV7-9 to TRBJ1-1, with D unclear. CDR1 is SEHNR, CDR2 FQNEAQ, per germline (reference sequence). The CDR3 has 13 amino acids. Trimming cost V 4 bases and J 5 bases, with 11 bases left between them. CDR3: CASSSTPGTEAFF. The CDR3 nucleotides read TGTGCCAGCAGCTCGACTCCTGGGACTGAAGCTTTCTTT. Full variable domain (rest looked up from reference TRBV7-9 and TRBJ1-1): DTGVSQNPRHKITKRGQNVTFRCDPISEHNRLYWYRQTLGQGPEFLTYFQNEAQLEKSRLLSDRFSAERPKGSFSTLEIQRTEQGDSAMYLCASSSTPGTEAFFGQGTRLTVV.

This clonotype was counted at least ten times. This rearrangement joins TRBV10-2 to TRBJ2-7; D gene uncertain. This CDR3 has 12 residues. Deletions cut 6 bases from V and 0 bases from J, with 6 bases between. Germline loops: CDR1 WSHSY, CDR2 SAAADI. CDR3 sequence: CASRPSSYEQYF. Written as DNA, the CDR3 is TGCGCCAGCAGACCCAGCTCCTACGAGCAGTACTTC.

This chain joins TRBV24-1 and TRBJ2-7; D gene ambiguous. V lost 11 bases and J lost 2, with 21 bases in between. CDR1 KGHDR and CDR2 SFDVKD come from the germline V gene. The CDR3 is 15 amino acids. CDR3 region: CASSRAADLAYEQYF. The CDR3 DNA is TGTGCCAGCTCACGAGCCGCAGATCTAGCCTACGAGCAGTACTTC.

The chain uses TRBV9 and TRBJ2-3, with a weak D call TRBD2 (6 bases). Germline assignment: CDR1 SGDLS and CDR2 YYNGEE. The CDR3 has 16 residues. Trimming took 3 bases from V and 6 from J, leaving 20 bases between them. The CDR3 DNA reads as TGTGCCAGCAGCGCCGGAGGGGACTGCAACTCGGATACGCAGTATTTT. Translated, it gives CASSAGGDCNSDTQYF.

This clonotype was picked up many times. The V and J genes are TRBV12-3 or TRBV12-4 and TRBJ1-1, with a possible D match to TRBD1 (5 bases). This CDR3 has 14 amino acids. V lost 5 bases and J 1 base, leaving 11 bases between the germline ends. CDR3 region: CASSPGLQNTEAFF. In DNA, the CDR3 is TGTGCCAGCAGTCCGGGACTTCAGAACACTGAAGCTTTCTTT.

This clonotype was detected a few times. The CDR3 DNA sequence: TGTGCCAGCAGAAGAACAGGGGGCAATGAAAAACTGTTTTTT. As protein: CASRRTGGNEKLFF. This rearrangement joins TRBV6-5 to TRBJ1-4; 9 bases line up with TRBD1. This CDR3 has 14 residues. Per germline, CDR1 MNHEY and CDR2 SVGAGI. After removal of 6 bases from V and 5 bases from J, the junction contained 4 bases not matched to a gene.

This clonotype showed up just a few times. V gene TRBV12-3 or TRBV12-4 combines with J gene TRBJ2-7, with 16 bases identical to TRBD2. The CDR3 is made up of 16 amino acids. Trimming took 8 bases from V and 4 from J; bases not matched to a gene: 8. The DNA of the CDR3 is TGTGCCAGCGCCGGGACTAGCGGGAGGGCCAAATACGAGCAGTACTTC. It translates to CASAGTSGRAKYEQYF.

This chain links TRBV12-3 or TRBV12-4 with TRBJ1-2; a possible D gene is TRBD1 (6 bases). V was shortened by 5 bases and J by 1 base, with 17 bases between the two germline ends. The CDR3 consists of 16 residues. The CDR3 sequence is CASSIKRTASNYGYTF. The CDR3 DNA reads TGTGCCAGCAGTATTAAGCGGACAGCGAGTAACTATGGCTACACCTTC.